The entry below gives a single T cell receptor beta chain sequence along with its context. Every contributor of samples was a Caucasian grown-up residing in Nashville, Tennessee. Germline CDR1 reads LNHNV; CDR2 reads YYDKDF (reference sequence). Trimming removed 6 bases from V and 4 bases from J, with 10 bases in between. This CDR3 contains 14 residues. The data stem from a study of shared clonotypes between healthy human individuals. Sorted subsets were amplified in replicate PCRs using approximately 0.2 ug DNA, roughly 30,000 T cell genomes. Measured with immunoSEQ multiplex PCR; TCRdb has only the in-frame clones, and not every one. Counted here are approximately 1,500,000 clones, roughly 96% occurring once; the ten biggest clones make up approximately 1%.

The sequence came from a man younger than 40 in good health. The gene calls are TRBV15 and TRBJ2-6; the D gene could be TRBD1 or TRBD2 (5 bases each). The sequenced sample consisted of naive CD4+ T cells sorted from blood. Sample subset: CD45RA+ positively selected. The CDR3 protein is CATRKGTGANVLTF. For the CDR3, the DNA is TGTGCCACCAGGAAGGGGACCGGGGCCAACGTCCTGACTTTC.